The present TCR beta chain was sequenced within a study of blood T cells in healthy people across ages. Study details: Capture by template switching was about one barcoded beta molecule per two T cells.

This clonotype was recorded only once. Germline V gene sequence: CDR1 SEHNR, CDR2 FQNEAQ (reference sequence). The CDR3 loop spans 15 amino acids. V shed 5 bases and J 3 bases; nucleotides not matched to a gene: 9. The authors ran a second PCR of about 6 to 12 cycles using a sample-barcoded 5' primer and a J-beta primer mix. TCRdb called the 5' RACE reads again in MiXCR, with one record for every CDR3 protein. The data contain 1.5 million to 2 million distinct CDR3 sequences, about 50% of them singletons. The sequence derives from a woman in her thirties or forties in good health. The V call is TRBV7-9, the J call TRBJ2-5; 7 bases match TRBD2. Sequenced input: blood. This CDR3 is CASSPGTRGEETQYF. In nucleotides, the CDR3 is TGTGCCAGCAGCCCGGGGACTCGGGGGGAAGAGACCCAGTACTTC.